The 29 T cell receptor beta chains presented below share a single source sample, sequenced in a study of blood T cells in healthy people across ages. Next came a second PCR, run for roughly 6 to 11 cycles, which used a sample-barcoded 5' primer along with a J-beta primer mix. In TCRdb, the 5' RACE reads were re-called with MiXCR into one record per CDR3 protein. This table has approximately 1.5 million distinct CDR3 sequences, 35% to 45% appearing once. The specimen was blood. The receptors here all came from a woman aged 18-29 years in good health.

Only a few counts were recorded for this clonotype. V gene TRBV20-1 combines with J gene TRBJ2-3; no clear D gene. V lost 1 base, J lost 1 base, and 6 bases lay in between. This CDR3 is built from 13 residues. Germline V lookup: CDR1 DFQATT, CDR2 SNEGSKA (reference sequence). CDR3 amino acids: CSARVMRTDTQYF. CDR3 coding DNA: TGCAGTGCTAGAGTCATGCGCACAGATACGCAGTATTTT.

The genes are TRBV9 and TRBJ2-2; D is perhaps TRBD2 (6 bases). This CDR3 has 16 amino acids. The germline gives CDR1 SGDLS, CDR2 YYNGEE. V lost 3 bases and J 4 bases, leaving 16 bases between the germline ends. In DNA, the CDR3 is TGTGCCAGCAGCGATAACCCTCTAGCGTCCACCGGGGAGCTGTTTTTT. This gives the protein CASSDNPLASTGELFF.

This rearrangement joins TRBV2 to TRBJ1-1; D unresolved. This CDR3 is built from 15 residues. Germline V lookup: CDR1 SNHLY, CDR2 FYNNEI. V lost 3 bases, J lost 2 bases, and 13 bases lay in between. DNA of the CDR3: TGTGCCAGCAGTGACGAGACAACGCTTAACACTGAAGCTTTCTTT. Translated: CASSDETTLNTEAFF.

The rearrangement uses TRBV2 and TRBJ1-2; TRBD1 aligns across 9 bases. This CDR3 spans 14 amino acids. The trim removed 6 bases at V and 2 bases at J, leaving 4 bases unmatched. The germline V gene encodes CDR1 SNHLY and CDR2 FYNNEI. CDR3 sequence reads: CASRPGQGNYGYTF. The DNA of the CDR3 is TGTGCCAGCAGACCGGGACAGGGCAACTATGGCTACACCTTC.

The sample holds a few counts of this clonotype. The chain is built from TRBV15 and TRBJ2-2; D is uncertain. V shed 0 bases and J shed 7 bases, with 18 bases lying between them. This CDR3 spans 17 amino acids. Germline V lookup: CDR1 LNHNV, CDR2 YYDKDF (reference sequence). Written as DNA, the CDR3 is TGTGCCACCAGCAGAGATATGGGCAGAAGAGCGTTCGGGGAGCTGTTTTTT. Encoded protein: CATSRDMGRRAFGELFF.

The genes are TRBV5-6 and TRBJ1-2, with TRBD1 matching over 9 bases. CDR1 SGHDT and CDR2 YYEEEE come from the germline V gene. Germline trimming cut 2 bases from V and 3 bases from J; bases unmatched to any gene: 5. The CDR3 runs 15 residues. The CDR3 DNA sequence: TGTGCCAGCAGCTTCGGGGACAGGGACTACTATGGCTACACCTTC. The encoded protein is CASSFGDRDYYGYTF.

This clonotype was counted between two and nine times. The V gene is TRBV29-1, the J gene TRBJ1-1; no clear D. V lost 5 bases to trimming and J lost 1 base, with 5 bases between them. Germline CDR1 SQVTM, CDR2 ANQGSEA. The CDR3 consists of 11 residues. The CDR3 loop is CSVPWNTEAFF. The CDR3 DNA follows: TGCAGCGTTCCGTGGAACACTGAAGCTTTCTTT. The full variable domain, with the rest looked up from reference TRBV29-1 and TRBJ1-1, is SAVISQKPSRDICQRGTSLTIQCQVDSQVTMMFWYRQQPGQSLTLIATANQGSEATYESGFVIDKFPISRPNLTFSTLTVSNMSPEDSSIYLCSVPWNTEAFFGQGTRLTVV.

The sample holds many counts of this clonotype. The chain employs TRBV7-9 and TRBJ2-7; 13 bases agree with TRBD2. There are 15 residues in the CDR3. The germline V gene encodes CDR1 SEHNR and CDR2 FQNEAQ (reference sequence). V gave up 5 bases and J gave up 5 bases; unmatched junction bases: 6. CDR3 sequence reads: CASSLTSGRDHEQYF. The CDR3 region has the DNA TGTGCCAGCAGCCTTACTAGCGGGAGGGACCACGAGCAGTACTTC.

This clonotype has more than one count but fewer than ten. The V call is TRBV9, the J call TRBJ2-1, with 8 bases that match TRBD2. Per the germline V gene, CDR1 is SGDLS and CDR2 is YYNGEE. CDR3 length: 16 residues. V lost 0 bases, J lost 6 bases, and 8 bases stayed unmatched. CDR3 residues: CASSVEGLAGLNEQFF. The CDR3 DNA follows: TGTGCCAGCAGCGTAGAAGGCCTAGCGGGCCTCAATGAGCAGTTCTTC.

This clonotype occurred a few times. The chain uses TRBV12-3 or TRBV12-4 and TRBJ1-2, with D perhaps TRBD1 (6 bases). The germline V and J ends were trimmed by 5 bases and 4 bases, with 23 bases remaining between them. The CDR3 consists of 17 residues. CDR3 sequence (DNA): TGTGCCAGCAGTGCGGGGGCCAGGGGCGGATGGGTCTATGGCTACACCTTC. It translates to CASSAGARGGWVYGYTF.

This clonotype showed up just a few times. The chain carries TRBV6-5 and TRBJ1-2, with D hard to call. This CDR3 comprises 14 residues. The germline gives CDR1 MNHEY, CDR2 SVGAGI. V shed 6 bases and J shed 4 bases, with 15 bases lying between them. In nucleotides, the CDR3 is TGTGCCAGCAGGGCGGGAGCCCGTGCCTATGGCTACACCTTC. Its protein is CASRAGARAYGYTF.

J is TRBJ1-3 and V is TRBV7-9; D gene ambiguous. Trimming left V 5 bases short and J 4 bases short, with 15 bases between. Germline CDR1 SEHNR, CDR2 FQNEAQ (reference sequence). There are 15 residues in the CDR3. CDR3 sequence reads: CASSPPVNGGNTIYF. The CDR3 DNA reads as TGTGCCAGCAGCCCGCCGGTCAATGGAGGAAACACCATATATTTT.

The sample holds a few counts of this clonotype. J is TRBJ2-3 and V is TRBV7-2; no firm D call. V lost 2 bases, J lost 6 bases, and 12 bases lay in between. Germline V gene sequence: CDR1 SGHTA, CDR2 FQGNSA. The CDR3 has 14 amino acids. The CDR3 coding sequence is TGTGCCAGCAGCTTATGGCCCCTACAGGATACGCAGTATTTT. Translation gives CASSLWPLQDTQYF.

This clonotype was observed at least ten times. The genes are TRBV9 and TRBJ2-3; no clear D gene. CDR3 length: 13 residues. V gave up 2 bases and J gave up 4 bases, with 8 bases separating them. Germline loops: CDR1 SGDLS, CDR2 YYNGEE. The CDR3 region has the DNA TGTGCCAGCAGCGTGGGTCGGTCAGATACGCAGTATTTT. It is translated as CASSVGRSDTQYF.

A single count supports this clonotype. The chain joins TRBV20-1 to TRBJ1-5; the D gene is possibly TRBD1 (5 bases). CDR1 and CDR2 from the germline V gene are DFQATT and SNEGSKA (reference sequence). Between the trimmed V and J ends, which lost 4 bases and 4 bases, there was a span of 20 bases. The CDR3 totals 16 residues. The CDR3: CSATQPGTVVNQPQHF. The CDR3 DNA follows: TGCAGTGCTACTCAGCCCGGGACGGTGGTGAATCAGCCCCAGCATTTT.

The chain carries TRBV5-5 and TRBJ2-3; TRBD1 might be the D (6 bases). The CDR3 covers 15 residues. V was clipped by 4 bases and J by 0 bases, with 12 bases between them. Germline V gene sequence: CDR1 SGHKS, CDR2 YYEKEE (reference sequence). The CDR3 bases are TGTGCCAGCAGCCCCCACACAGGGAGCACAGATACGCAGTATTTT. Translation: CASSPHTGSTDTQYF.

This clonotype was counted a few times. The chain links TRBV29-1 to TRBJ2-3; 9 bases agree with TRBD1. The CDR3 contains 14 residues. Germline values: CDR1 SQVTM, CDR2 ANQGSEA. The V and J ends lost 3 bases and 4 bases, in that order; junction bases with no gene match: 5. CDR3 loop: CSVEDRGGSDTQYF. The CDR3 bases are TGCAGCGTTGAGGACAGGGGAGGGTCAGATACGCAGTATTTT.

The chain uses TRBV20-1 and TRBJ2-1, with TRBD1 matching 7 bases. Germline CDR1 reads DFQATT; CDR2 reads SNEGSKA (reference sequence). Trimming removed 3 bases from V and 0 bases from J; junction bases left unmatched: 8. The CDR3 runs to 16 residues. CDR3 DNA sequence: TGCAGTGCTAGGCCCATCCGGGACAGCTCCTACAATGAGCAGTTCTTC. Its translation: CSARPIRDSSYNEQFF.

This clonotype has more than one count but fewer than ten. This chain connects TRBV20-1 to TRBJ2-5; D possibly corresponds to TRBD2 (6 bases). CDR1 and CDR2 from the germline V gene are DFQATT and SNEGSKA (reference sequence). The CDR3 spans 13 residues. Between the trimmed V and J ends, which lost 5 bases and 0 bases, there was a span of 10 bases. The CDR3 sequence is CSAEGDYQETQYF. Here the CDR3 DNA reads TGCAGTGCTGAAGGGGACTACCAAGAGACCCAGTACTTC.

This clonotype was observed a handful of times. This chain joins TRBV29-1 and TRBJ1-1; tentatively, D is TRBD1 (5 bases). Germline CDR1 reads SQVTM; CDR2 reads ANQGSEA. V lost 7 bases to trimming and J lost 2 bases, with 11 bases between them. The length of the CDR3 is 12 residues. The DNA of the CDR3 is TGCAGCGGGTTAACAGGAAACACTGAAGCTTTCTTT. Translation gives CSGLTGNTEAFF.

This clonotype occurred a few times. The chain links TRBV4-3 to TRBJ1-2, with 7 bases that match TRBD1. After removal of 7 bases from V and 5 bases from J, the junction contained 10 bases not matched to a gene. Germline V gives CDR1 LGHNA, CDR2 YSLEER. CDR3 length: 14 amino acids. The CDR3 sequence is CASKSNAGGYGYTF. CDR3 nucleotides: TGCGCCAGCAAGAGCAACGCAGGGGGATATGGCTACACCTTC.

The table lists this clonotype with a few counts. CDR3 sequence (DNA): TGCAGTGCTGGACAGGGGGCGGGAGAGCAGTACTTC. Translating it yields CSAGQGAGEQYF. The chain recombines TRBV20-1 with TRBJ2-7, with 11 bases identical to TRBD1. The J segment lost 7 bases and the V segment lost 5 bases, leaving 4 bases of the junction unmatched. Germline lookup yields CDR1 DFQATT and CDR2 SNEGSKA (reference sequence). The CDR3 sequence is 12 residues long.

This clonotype was seen only a few times. V usage is TRBV20-1 and J usage is TRBJ2-1, with 9 bases identical to TRBD2. V gave up 2 bases and J gave up 7 bases; unmatched junction bases: 6. Looked up from germline, CDR1 is DFQATT and CDR2 is SNEGSKA (reference sequence). The CDR3 runs to 14 residues. For the CDR3, the DNA is TGCAGTGCTAGAAGGGCGGGGGGGCGGAATGAGCAGTTCTTC. Translating it yields CSARRAGGRNEQFF.

V gene TRBV25-1 combines with J gene TRBJ1-1; D ambiguous. The CDR3 consists of 15 residues. Germline CDR1 MGHDK, CDR2 SYGVNS. The V end was cut by 2 bases, the J end by 1 base, with 11 bases between. CDR3 protein: CASSEPRTGNTEAFF. In DNA, the CDR3 is TGTGCCAGCAGTGAACCCCGGACGGGGAACACTGAAGCTTTCTTT.

This clonotype occurred once. This sequence joins TRBV12-3 or TRBV12-4 and TRBJ1-3; D unresolved. V lost 1 base, J lost 5 bases, and 6 bases lay in between. The CDR3 contains 13 residues. CDR3 region: CASSLDTRNTIYF. The CDR3 DNA follows: TGTGCCAGCAGTTTAGACACCAGAAACACCATATATTTT.

This clonotype was found many times. The chain combines TRBV12-3 or TRBV12-4 with TRBJ2-1; D is undetermined. The CDR3 sequence is 15 residues long. Between the trimmed V and J ends, which lost 5 bases and 2 bases, there was a span of 13 bases. CDR3 sequence: CASSPGPTTYNEQFF. The DNA for the CDR3 is TGTGCCAGCAGTCCAGGACCGACGACCTACAATGAGCAGTTCTTC.

This clonotype was counted between two and nine times. The chain has TRBV5-5 and TRBJ1-2, with D perhaps matching TRBD1 (5 bases). In germline, CDR1 is SGHKS, CDR2 YYEKEE (reference sequence). The CDR3 length is 13 residues. The V end lost 4 bases, the J end lost 6 bases, and 13 bases lay between the germline ends. The CDR3 nucleotides read TGTGCCAGCAGCCTCGTAACGGACAATGGCTACACCTTC. Translating gives CASSLVTDNGYTF.

A single count supports this clonotype. The V call is TRBV6-2 or TRBV6-3, the J call TRBJ2-3, with D possibly being TRBD2 (7 bases). Germline values: CDR1 MNHEY, CDR2 SVGEGT. This CDR3 is built from 14 residues. Trimming left V 6 bases short and J 4 bases short, with 14 bases between. The CDR3 is CASRLGRGADTQYF. For the CDR3, the DNA is TGTGCCAGCAGATTAGGGAGGGGGGCAGATACGCAGTATTTT.

The chain carries TRBV12-3 or TRBV12-4 and TRBJ2-5; 7 bases are shared with TRBD1. The V segment lost 6 bases and the J segment 4 bases; nucleotides outside the gene matches: 8. The CDR3 is 14 residues long. This CDR3 is CASSLLGQRETQYF. The CDR3 nucleotides read TGTGCCAGCAGCCTCCTGGGACAGAGAGAGACCCAGTACTTC.